This record covers a single TCR beta chain. One end of the junction varies from germline; a read error may be responsible. This entry comes from a study of CD8+CD57+ T cells in acquired aplastic anemia. The study profiled TCR beta VDJ and CDR3 using genomic DNA as template. MiXCR was run by TCRdb on the reads, yielding one entry per CDR3 protein. The profile shows some 410,000 distinct CDR3 sequences, roughly 68% of them singletons. The material sequenced was sorted CD4+, CD8+, or CD8+CD57+ T cells (not recorded which) from PBMCs. The sequence derives from a human donor in good health, serving as a control.

The CDR3, as DNA: TGCGCCAGCAGCTTCAGGACATCCAACTACGAGCAGTACTTC. It encodes CASSFRTSNYEQYF. The chain recombines TRBV12-3 or TRBV12-4 with TRBJ2-7, with a possible D match to TRBD1 (5 bases). This CDR3 comprises 14 residues.